This T cell receptor beta chain was retrieved from a study of T cell changes during pregnancy in multiple sclerosis. The J segment lost 6 bases and the V segment lost 3 bases, leaving 5 bases of the junction unmatched. The V gene's germline CDR1 is SNHLY and CDR2 FYNNEI. CDR3 length: 15 residues. Some clones are missing from TCRdb's copy, which holds only in-frame ones; the method was immunoSEQ multiplex PCR. Of some 80,000 clones in the sample, more than 70% are singletons; the top ten hold around 0.9%. The origin of this receptor is a female donor in good health, enrolled as a control in a pregnancy study. The sequencing here drew on peripheral blood, taken in the first trimester of pregnancy. The chain employs TRBV2 and TRBJ1-6, with 7 bases matching TRBD1. CDR3 residues: CASSDQGGSNSPLHF. DNA of the CDR3: TGTGCCAGCAGTGATCAGGGGGGTAGTAATTCACCCCTCCACTTT.